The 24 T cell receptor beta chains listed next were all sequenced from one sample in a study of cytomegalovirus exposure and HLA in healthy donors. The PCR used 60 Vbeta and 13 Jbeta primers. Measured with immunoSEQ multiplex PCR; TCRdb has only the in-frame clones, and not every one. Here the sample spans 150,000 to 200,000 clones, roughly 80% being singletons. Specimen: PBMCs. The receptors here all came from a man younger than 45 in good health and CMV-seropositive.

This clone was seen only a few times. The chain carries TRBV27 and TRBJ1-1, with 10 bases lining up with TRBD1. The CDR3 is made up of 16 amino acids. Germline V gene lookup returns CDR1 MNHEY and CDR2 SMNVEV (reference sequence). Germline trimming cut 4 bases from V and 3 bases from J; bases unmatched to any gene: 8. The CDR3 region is CASSSPRTGGDTEAFF. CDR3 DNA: TGTGCCAGCAGTTCGCCCCGGACAGGGGGTGACACTGAAGCTTTCTTT.

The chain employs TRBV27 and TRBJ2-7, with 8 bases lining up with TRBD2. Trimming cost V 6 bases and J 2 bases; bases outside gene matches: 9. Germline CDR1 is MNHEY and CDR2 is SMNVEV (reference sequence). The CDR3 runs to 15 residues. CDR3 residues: CASRLTSGGAYEQYF. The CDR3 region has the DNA TGTGCCAGCAGACTTACTAGCGGAGGGGCCTACGAGCAGTACTTC.

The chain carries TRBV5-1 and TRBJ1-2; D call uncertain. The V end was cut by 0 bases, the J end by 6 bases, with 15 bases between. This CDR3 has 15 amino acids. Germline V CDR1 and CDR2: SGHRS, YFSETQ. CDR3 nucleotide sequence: TGCGCCAGCAGCTTGGAGCCGGGTCAGACGAATGGCTACACCTTC. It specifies CASSLEPGQTNGYTF.

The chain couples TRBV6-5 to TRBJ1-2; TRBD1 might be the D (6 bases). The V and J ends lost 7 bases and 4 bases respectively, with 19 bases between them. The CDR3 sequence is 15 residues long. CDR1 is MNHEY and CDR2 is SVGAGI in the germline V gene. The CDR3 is CASTTGVDRGYGYTF. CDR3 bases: TGTGCCAGCACCACTGGGGTGGACAGAGGCTATGGCTACACCTTC.

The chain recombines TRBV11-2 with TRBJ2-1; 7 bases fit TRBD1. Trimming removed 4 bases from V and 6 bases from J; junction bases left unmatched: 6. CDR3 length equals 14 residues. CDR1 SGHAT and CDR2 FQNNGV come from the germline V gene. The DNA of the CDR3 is TGTGCCAGCAGCTCGATCCGGGACAGCAATGAGCAGTTCTTC. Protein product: CASSSIRDSNEQFF.

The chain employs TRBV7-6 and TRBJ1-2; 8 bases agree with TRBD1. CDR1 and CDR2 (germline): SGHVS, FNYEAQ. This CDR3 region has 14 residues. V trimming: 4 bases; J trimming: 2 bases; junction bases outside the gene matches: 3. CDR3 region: CASSSGQGNYGYTF. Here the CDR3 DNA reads TGTGCCAGCAGCTCCGGACAGGGCAACTATGGCTACACCTTC.

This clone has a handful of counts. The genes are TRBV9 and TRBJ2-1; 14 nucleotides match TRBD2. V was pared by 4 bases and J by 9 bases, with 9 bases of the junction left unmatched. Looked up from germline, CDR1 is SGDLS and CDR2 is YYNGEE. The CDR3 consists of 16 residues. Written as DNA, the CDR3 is TGTGCCAGCAGCCTACTGACTAGCGGGGGGGCGTCTGAGCAGTTCTTC. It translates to CASSLLTSGGASEQFF.

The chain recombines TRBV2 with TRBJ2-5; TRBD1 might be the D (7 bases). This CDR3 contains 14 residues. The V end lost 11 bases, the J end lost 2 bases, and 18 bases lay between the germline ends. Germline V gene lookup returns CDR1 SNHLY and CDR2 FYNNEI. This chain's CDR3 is CAGGTAHPQETQYF. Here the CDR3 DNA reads TGTGCCGGGGGGACAGCGCATCCTCAAGAGACCCAGTACTTC.

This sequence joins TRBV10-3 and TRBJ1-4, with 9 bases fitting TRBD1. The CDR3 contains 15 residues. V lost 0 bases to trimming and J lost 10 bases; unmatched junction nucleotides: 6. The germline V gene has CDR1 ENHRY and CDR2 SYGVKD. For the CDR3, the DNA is TGTGCCATCAGTGAGTCGGACAGGGGCATTGGAAAACTGTTTTTT. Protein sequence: CAISESDRGIGKLFF.

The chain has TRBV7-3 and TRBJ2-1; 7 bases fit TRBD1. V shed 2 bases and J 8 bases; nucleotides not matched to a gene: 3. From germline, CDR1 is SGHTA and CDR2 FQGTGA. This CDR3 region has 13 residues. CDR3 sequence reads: CASSLEGTDEQFF. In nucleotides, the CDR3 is TGTGCCAGCAGCTTAGAGGGGACAGATGAGCAGTTCTTC. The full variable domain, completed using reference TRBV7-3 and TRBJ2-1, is GAGVSQTPSNKVTEKGKYVELRCDPISGHTALYWYRQSLGQGPEFLIYFQGTGAADDSGLPNDRFFAVRPEGSVSTLKIQRTERGDSAVYLCASSLEGTDEQFFGPGTRLTVL.

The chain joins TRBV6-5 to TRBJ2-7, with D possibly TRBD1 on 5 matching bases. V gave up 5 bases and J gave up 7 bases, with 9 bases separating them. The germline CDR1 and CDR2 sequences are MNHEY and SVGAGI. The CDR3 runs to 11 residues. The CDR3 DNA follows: TGTGCCAGCAGTACTCGACAGGAGCAGTACTTC. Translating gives CASSTRQEQYF.

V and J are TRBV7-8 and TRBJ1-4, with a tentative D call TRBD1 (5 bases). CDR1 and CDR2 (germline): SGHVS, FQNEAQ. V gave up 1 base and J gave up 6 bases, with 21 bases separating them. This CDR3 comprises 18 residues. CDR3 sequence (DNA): TGTGCCAGCAGCTTAGTCATTCTCTCCGACGGGGGGGATGAAAAACTGTTTTTT. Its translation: CASSLVILSDGGDEKLFF.

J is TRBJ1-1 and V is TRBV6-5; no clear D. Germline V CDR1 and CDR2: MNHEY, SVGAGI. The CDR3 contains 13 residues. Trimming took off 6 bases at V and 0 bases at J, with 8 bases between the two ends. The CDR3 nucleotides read TGTGCCAGCAGACGAGCTTTGAACACTGAAGCTTTCTTT. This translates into CASRRALNTEAFF.

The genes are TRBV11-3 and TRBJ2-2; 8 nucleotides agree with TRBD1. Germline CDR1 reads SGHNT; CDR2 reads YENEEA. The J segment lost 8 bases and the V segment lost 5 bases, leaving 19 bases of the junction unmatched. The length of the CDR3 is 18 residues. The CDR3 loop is CASSPAGGQGARTGELFF. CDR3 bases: TGTGCCAGCAGCCCCGCCGGCGGGCAGGGGGCGCGAACGGGGGAGCTGTTTTTT. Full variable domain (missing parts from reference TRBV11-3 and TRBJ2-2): EAGVVQSPRYKIIEKKQPVAFWCNPISGHNTLYWYLQNLGQGPELLIRYENEEAVDDSQLPKDRFSAERLKGVDSTLKIQPAELGDSAVYLCASSPAGGQGARTGELFFGEGSRLTVL.

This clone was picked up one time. As DNA, the CDR3 is TGTGCCAGCAGTTTTAACGGGGAGGTCTATGGCTACACCTTC. This gives the protein CASSFNGEVYGYTF. The rearrangement joins TRBV27 to TRBJ1-2, with D unclear. V was cut by 3 bases and J by 4 bases, with 12 bases left in between. CDR1 and CDR2 (germline): MNHEY, SMNVEV (reference sequence). The CDR3 loop spans 14 amino acids.

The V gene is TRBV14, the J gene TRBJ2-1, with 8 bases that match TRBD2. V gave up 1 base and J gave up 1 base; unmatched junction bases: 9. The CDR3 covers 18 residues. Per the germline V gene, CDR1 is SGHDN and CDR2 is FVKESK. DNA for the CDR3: TGTGCCAGCAGCCAAGTCCCGGGGCGGGAGGCATCCTACAATGAGCAGTTCTTC. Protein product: CASSQVPGREASYNEQFF.

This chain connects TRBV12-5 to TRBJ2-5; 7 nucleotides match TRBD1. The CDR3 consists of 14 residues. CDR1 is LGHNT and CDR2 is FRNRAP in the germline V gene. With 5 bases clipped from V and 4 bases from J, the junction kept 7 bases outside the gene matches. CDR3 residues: CASGQSGGLETQYF. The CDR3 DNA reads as TGTGCTAGTGGTCAATCAGGGGGATTAGAGACCCAGTACTTC.

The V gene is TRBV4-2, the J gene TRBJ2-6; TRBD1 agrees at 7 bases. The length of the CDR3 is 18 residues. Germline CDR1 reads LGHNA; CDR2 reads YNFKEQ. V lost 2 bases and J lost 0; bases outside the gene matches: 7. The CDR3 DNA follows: TGTGCCAGCAGCCAACCCGGACAGGTTAGCTCTGGGGCCAACGTCCTGACTTTC. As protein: CASSQPGQVSSGANVLTF.

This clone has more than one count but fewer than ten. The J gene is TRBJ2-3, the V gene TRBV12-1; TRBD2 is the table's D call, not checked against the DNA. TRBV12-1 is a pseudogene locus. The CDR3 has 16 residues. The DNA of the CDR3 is TGTGCCAGCAGCACCGGACTAGCGGGAGCTCCAGATACGCAGTATTTT. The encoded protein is CASSTGLAGAPDTQYF.

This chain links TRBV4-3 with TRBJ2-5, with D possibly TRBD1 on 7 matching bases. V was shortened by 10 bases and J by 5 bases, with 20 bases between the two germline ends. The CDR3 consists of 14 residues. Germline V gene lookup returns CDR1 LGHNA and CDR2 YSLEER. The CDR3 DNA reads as TGCGCCACCAGGGGGTACGGAGGGTTCGAGACCCAGTACTTC. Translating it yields CATRGYGGFETQYF.

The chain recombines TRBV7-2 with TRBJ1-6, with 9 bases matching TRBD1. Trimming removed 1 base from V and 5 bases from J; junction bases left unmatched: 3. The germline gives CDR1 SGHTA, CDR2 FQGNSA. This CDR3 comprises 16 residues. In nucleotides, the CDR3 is TGTGCCAGCAGCTTAGATGGGACAGGGCATAATTCACCCCTCCACTTT. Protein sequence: CASSLDGTGHNSPLHF.

DNA of the CDR3: TGTGCCAGTAGTCTTGCCCTAGCGGGGGGCCCTAGCACAGATACGCAGTATTTT. Translated: CASSLALAGGPSTDTQYF. The rearrangement links TRBV19 to TRBJ2-3; 11 bases match TRBD2. The CDR3 is made up of 18 amino acids. Germline V CDR1 and CDR2: LNHDA, SQIVND (reference sequence). The V segment lost 5 bases and the J segment 0 bases; nucleotides outside the gene matches: 10.

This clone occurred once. The CDR3 region has the DNA TGTGCCAGCAGCTCGGTCTCCGAGCAGTACTTC. This gives the protein CASSSVSEQYF. The chain recombines TRBV5-4 with TRBJ2-7; D not resolved. The CDR3 length is 11 residues. Germline V gene sequence: CDR1 SGHNT, CDR2 YYREEE (reference sequence). Trimming cost V 3 bases and J 6 bases, with 7 bases left between them.

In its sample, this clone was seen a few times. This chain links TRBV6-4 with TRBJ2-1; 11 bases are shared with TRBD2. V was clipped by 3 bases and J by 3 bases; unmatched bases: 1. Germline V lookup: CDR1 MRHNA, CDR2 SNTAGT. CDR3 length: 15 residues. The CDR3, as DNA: TGTGCCAGCAGTGAGACTAGCGGGAACTACAATGAGCAGTTCTTC. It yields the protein CASSETSGNYNEQFF.